One and the same sample provided the 31 T cell receptor beta chains below, sequenced in a study of blood T cell repertoires in COVID-19. The assay was immunoSEQ multiplex PCR, and TCRdb's table has in-frame clones only and misses some. Of fewer than 250,000 clones detected, 82% appear once; the ten largest clones hold 9.5% to 15%. The sequenced material came from peripheral blood. The receptors here all came from a woman aged 40 to 49 with acute or convalescent COVID-19.

The chain links TRBV9 to TRBJ2-5; 13 bases are shared with TRBD2. Germline CDR1 is SGDLS and CDR2 is YYNGEE. The CDR3 is made up of 16 amino acids. After removal of 4 bases from V and 4 bases from J, the junction contained 7 bases not matched to a gene. The CDR3 DNA follows: TGTGCCAGCAGCCCCGGACTAGCGGGAGTGTCAGAGACCCAGTACTTC. As protein: CASSPGLAGVSETQYF.

The V gene is TRBV14, the J gene TRBJ2-3; 10 bases line up with TRBD2. The CDR3 runs to 18 residues. J gave up 5 bases and V 0 bases, and 11 bases lay outside the gene matches. Germline lookup yields CDR1 SGHDN and CDR2 FVKESK. CDR3 nucleotides: TGTGCCAGCAGCCAAGAGGTTCGGGCTAGCGGGAGTAGAGATACGCAGTATTTT. This codes for CASSQEVRASGSRDTQYF.

The chain links TRBV25-1 to TRBJ2-7, with no clear D. Germline loops: CDR1 MGHDK, CDR2 SYGVNS. The length of the CDR3 is 14 residues. Trimming stripped 4 bases from V and 3 bases from J, with 13 bases between. CDR3 loop: CASSAANTYYEQYF. DNA for the CDR3: TGTGCCAGCAGTGCAGCGAATACTTACTACGAGCAGTACTTC.

This chain connects TRBV7-6 to TRBJ2-7; TRBD1 agrees at 8 bases. J lost 2 bases, V lost 5 bases, and 8 bases had no gene match. The CDR3 extends over 15 amino acids. Germline V gives CDR1 SGHVS, CDR2 FNYEAQ. As DNA, the CDR3 is TGTGCCAGCAGCGGACGACAGGGGAGTACCTACGAGCAGTACTTC. Protein product: CASSGRQGSTYEQYF. The entire variable domain, with the rest obtained from reference TRBV7-6 and TRBJ2-7, is as follows: GAGVSQSPRYKVTKRGQDVALRCDPISGHVSLYWYRQALGQGPEFLTYFNYEAQQDKSGLPNDRFSAERPEGSISTLTIQRTEQRDSAMYRCASSGRQGSTYEQYFGPGTRLTVT.

The rearrangement joins TRBV21-1 to TRBJ2-5; the D call TRBD2 from the table was never checked on the DNA. TRBV21-1 is a listed pseudogene. CDR3 size: 17 residues. The CDR3 region has the DNA TGTGCCAGCAGCAAAGATACGAGGGGGGGTGTTCAAGAGACCCAGTACTTC. It is translated as CASSKDTRGGVQETQYF.

This clone was detected a few times. J is TRBJ2-5 and V is TRBV29-1; 8 bases agree with TRBD1. V trimming: 6 bases; J trimming: 4 bases; junction bases outside the gene matches: 13. The CDR3 is 15 amino acids. Germline V CDR1 and CDR2: SQVTM, ANQGSEA. The CDR3: CSVVISATGGETQYF. The CDR3 bases are TGCAGCGTCGTGATTTCAGCTACAGGGGGAGAGACCCAGTACTTC. Based on the CDR3 plus reference TRBV29-1 and TRBJ2-5, the full variable domain is SAVISQKPSRDICQRGTSLTIQCQVDSQVTMMFWYRQQPGQSLTLIATANQGSEATYESGFVIDKFPISRPNLTFSTLTVSNMSPEDSSIYLCSVVISATGGETQYFGPGTRLLVL.

This chain uses TRBV7-6 with TRBJ1-2; the match to TRBD1 covers 7 bases. The CDR3 is 15 amino acids. Germline V gene lookup returns CDR1 SGHVS and CDR2 FNYEAQ. V lost 0 bases to trimming and J lost 3 bases; unmatched junction nucleotides: 4. The CDR3 region has the DNA TGTGCCAGCAGCTTAGCGGAGGGGGCGGACTATGGCTACACCTTC. It is translated as CASSLAEGADYGYTF.

The rearrangement links TRBV9 to TRBJ2-5; 8 bases line up with TRBD2. The germline V gene has CDR1 SGDLS and CDR2 YYNGEE. This CDR3 comprises 14 residues. Trimming cost V 4 bases and J 2 bases; bases outside gene matches: 4. CDR3 DNA sequence: TGTGCCAGCAGCTTAACTAGCGGACAAGAGACCCAGTACTTC. It translates to CASSLTSGQETQYF.

V usage is TRBV4-2 and J usage is TRBJ2-3, with D maybe TRBD2 (6 bases). Trimming stripped 1 base from V and 5 bases from J, with 19 bases between. Germline loops: CDR1 LGHNA, CDR2 YNFKEQ. This CDR3 has 17 residues. Here the CDR3 reads CASSQVKGGVSGDTQYF. CDR3 coding DNA: TGTGCCAGCAGCCAAGTGAAAGGCGGGGTCTCAGGAGATACGCAGTATTTT.

The genes are TRBV9 and TRBJ1-1; D gene unclear. This CDR3 is built from 12 residues. The germline V gene has CDR1 SGDLS and CDR2 YYNGEE. V was shortened by 0 bases and J by 11 bases, with 11 bases between the two germline ends. CDR3 nucleotides: TGTGCCAGCAGCGTAGGGGCCAATCGGGCTTTCTTT. Translated: CASSVGANRAFF.

Details on this clone: Other nucleotide sequences from this sample produce the same CDR3. The chain employs TRBV6-5 and TRBJ2-1; a possible D gene is TRBD2 (7 bases). Germline V gene data show CDR1 as MNHEY and CDR2 as SVGAGI. V lost 7 bases to trimming and J lost 7 bases, with 14 bases between them. The CDR3 runs to 13 residues. The CDR3 region has the DNA TGTGCCAGCACCGGCGGGGGCGGGAATGAGCAGTTCTTC. Protein: CASTGGGGNEQFF.

This rearrangement joins TRBV6-2 or TRBV6-3 to TRBJ2-7; D possibly corresponds to TRBD2 (5 bases). Trimming removed 4 bases from V and 5 bases from J, with 12 bases in between. This CDR3 is built from 13 residues. The germline V gene encodes CDR1 MNHEY and CDR2 SVGEGT. The CDR3 DNA sequence: TGTGCCAGCAGTTCTAACCTCGGGGACGAGCAGTACTTC. This translates into CASSSNLGDEQYF.

In its sample, this clone was seen a few times. The chain combines TRBV3-1 (or the pseudogene TRBV3-2) with TRBJ2-7, with 13 bases matching TRBD2. V lost 6 bases and J lost 5; bases outside the gene matches: 7. The CDR3 contains 15 residues. Germline CDR1 reads LGHDT; CDR2 reads YNNKEL (reference sequence). The CDR3 sequence is CASSLRGTSGDEQYF. In nucleotides, the CDR3 is TGTGCCAGCAGTCTAAGAGGGACTAGCGGGGACGAGCAGTACTTC.

The table lists this clone with a count of one. The chain joins TRBV11-2 to TRBJ1-1, with D possibly TRBD1 on 5 matching bases. V gave up 4 bases and J gave up 0 bases, with 12 bases separating them. This CDR3 contains 15 residues. Per the germline V gene, CDR1 is SGHAT and CDR2 is FQNNGV. This chain's CDR3 is CASSSRQLMNTEAFF. The CDR3 nucleotides are TGTGCCAGCAGCTCAAGACAGCTAATGAACACTGAAGCTTTCTTT. Complete variable domain (other parts from reference TRBV11-2 and TRBJ1-1): EAGVAQSPRYKIIEKRQSVAFWCNPISGHATLYWYQQILGQGPKLLIQFQNNGVVDDSQLPKDRFSAERLKGVDSTLKIQPAKLEDSAVYLCASSSRQLMNTEAFFGQGTRLTVV.

In its sample, this clone was seen a few times. The chain employs TRBV28 and TRBJ1-4; no firm D call. Germline CDR1 and CDR2: MDHEN and SYDVKM. The CDR3 covers 16 residues. The V and J ends lost 2 bases and 0 bases respectively, with 10 bases between them. The CDR3 DNA sequence: TGTGCCAGCAGTTTAGCGGGCACAACAACTAATGAAAAACTGTTTTTT. It specifies CASSLAGTTTNEKLFF.

The chain links TRBV11-2 to TRBJ2-5; D is perhaps TRBD2 (7 bases). V lost 1 base and J lost 5, with 11 bases in between. This CDR3 is 14 amino acids long. The V gene's germline CDR1 is SGHAT and CDR2 FQNNGV. The CDR3 DNA is TGTGCCAGCAGCTTAGGGGGGGGCCTTGAGACCCAGTACTTC. Encoded protein: CASSLGGGLETQYF.

The chain recombines TRBV25-1 with TRBJ1-5; TRBD1 is a possible D gene (5 bases). Germline values: CDR1 MGHDK, CDR2 SYGVNS. The CDR3 length is 14 residues. The V and J ends lost 5 bases and 2 bases respectively, with 10 bases between them. This CDR3 reads CASSLGAGNQPQHF. DNA of the CDR3: TGTGCCAGCAGTCTAGGGGCTGGCAATCAGCCCCAGCATTTT.

The chain carries TRBV14 and TRBJ2-2; TRBD2 matches at 8 bases. Germline V gene sequence: CDR1 SGHDN, CDR2 FVKESK. The CDR3 consists of 16 residues. The trim removed 3 bases at V and 4 bases at J, leaving 7 bases unmatched. Written as DNA, the CDR3 is TGTGCCAGCAGCCACTATAGCGGGGCGGTCACCGGGGAGCTGTTTTTT. It codes for CASSHYSGAVTGELFF.

The chain has TRBV18 and TRBJ1-2; TRBD1 matches 7 bases. V was clipped by 2 bases and J by 3 bases; unmatched bases: 6. The CDR3 runs to 15 residues. The germline V gene encodes CDR1 KGHSH and CDR2 LQKENI. The CDR3 nucleotides are TGTGCCAGCTCACCATTGGCAGGGGGTGACTATGGCTACACCTTC. It yields the protein CASSPLAGGDYGYTF.

V is TRBV27 and J is TRBJ1-5; D unresolved. Germline loops: CDR1 MNHEY, CDR2 SMNVEV (reference sequence). V lost 6 bases and J 7 bases, leaving 13 bases between the germline ends. This CDR3 is 13 amino acids long. In DNA form, the CDR3 reads TGTGCCAGCAGCGGTGGGTCGGGGCAGCCCCAGCATTTT. This gives the protein CASSGGSGQPQHF.

The chain uses TRBV27 and TRBJ2-3; D remains ambiguous. CDR3 size: 15 residues. In germline, CDR1 is MNHEY, CDR2 SMNVEV (reference sequence). Trimming cost V 2 bases and J 2 bases, with 11 bases left between them. The CDR3 sequence is CASSLSVPYTDTQYF. CDR3 coding DNA: TGTGCCAGCAGTTTAAGTGTCCCCTACACAGATACGCAGTATTTT.

The chain is built from TRBV9 and TRBJ2-7; TRBD2 matches at 8 bases. V lost 4 bases and J lost 4; bases outside the gene matches: 7. In germline, CDR1 is SGDLS, CDR2 YYNGEE. The CDR3 spans 14 residues. In DNA form, the CDR3 reads TGTGCCAGCAGCCGGGACGGGAGGGGTTACGAGCAGTACTTC. It is translated as CASSRDGRGYEQYF.

The V and J genes are TRBV7-7 and TRBJ2-5; no clear D. The germline gives CDR1 SSHAT, CDR2 FNYEAQ (reference sequence). Trimming stripped 1 base from V and 2 bases from J, with 11 bases between. The CDR3 contains 15 residues. The CDR3 loop is CASSLGDILQETQYF. As DNA, the CDR3 is TGTGCCAGCAGCTTAGGCGACATCCTTCAAGAGACCCAGTACTTC.

V usage is TRBV29-1 and J usage is TRBJ2-7; D might be TRBD2 (6 bases). The CDR3 covers 14 residues. The germline V and J ends were trimmed by 7 bases and 2 bases, with 18 bases remaining between them. Germline CDR1 SQVTM, CDR2 ANQGSEA. The CDR3 sequence is CSANLGTVPYEQYF. DNA of the CDR3: TGCAGCGCCAACTTGGGGACTGTGCCCTACGAGCAGTACTTC.

As concerns this clone: At the DNA level, this CDR3 is encoded by other sequences in the same sample as well. The chain has TRBV5-1 and TRBJ2-7; TRBD1 agrees at 7 bases. The CDR3 is 14 amino acids. Germline CDR1 is SGHRS and CDR2 is YFSETQ. The J segment lost 3 bases and the V segment lost 4 bases, leaving 7 bases of the junction unmatched. The CDR3 sequence is CASSVLTGSYEQYF. The CDR3 DNA reads TGCGCCAGCAGCGTCCTGACAGGGAGCTACGAGCAGTACTTC. The variable domain in full, completed from reference TRBV5-1 and TRBJ2-7, reads KAGVTQTPRYLIKTRGQQVTLSCSPISGHRSVSWYQQTPGQGLQFLFEYFSETQRNKGNFPGRFSGRQFSNSRSEMNVSTLELGDSALYLCASSVLTGSYEQYFGPGTRLTVT.

The V and J genes are TRBV27 and TRBJ2-1, with unresolved D. V was shortened by 10 bases and J by 4 bases, with 5 bases between the two germline ends. This CDR3 spans 10 amino acids. Germline V gene sequence: CDR1 MNHEY, CDR2 SMNVEV (reference sequence). Here the CDR3 reads CATGYNEQFF. The DNA of the CDR3 is TGTGCCACCGGTTACAATGAGCAGTTCTTC.

The chain is built from TRBV6-5 and TRBJ1-4; D uncertain. Germline assignment: CDR1 MNHEY and CDR2 SVGAGI. V lost 2 bases and J lost 8, with 6 bases in between. The CDR3 has 12 amino acids. The CDR3 DNA sequence: TGTGCCAGCAGTTACCTGGAGGAAAAACTGTTTTTT. Protein sequence: CASSYLEEKLFF.

The CDR3 here is CASSLGTASGNYNEQFF. The DNA for the CDR3 is TGTGCCAGCAGCTTAGGAACGGCTAGCGGGAACTACAATGAGCAGTTCTTC. The V and J genes are TRBV5-4 and TRBJ2-1; 9 nucleotides line up with TRBD2. The V gene's germline CDR1 is SGHNT and CDR2 YYREEE (reference sequence). The J segment lost 3 bases and the V segment lost 2 bases, leaving 9 bases of the junction unmatched. CDR3 size: 17 residues. Looking up the rest from reference TRBV5-4 and TRBJ2-1 gives the full variable domain: ETGVTQSPTHLIKTRGQQVTLRCSSQSGHNTVSWYQQALGQGPQFIFQYYREEENGRGNFPPRFSGLQFPNYSSELNVNALELDDSALYLCASSLGTASGNYNEQFFGPGTRLTVL.

This sequence joins TRBV5-1 and TRBJ2-1, with a tentative D call TRBD2 (5 bases). Germline values: CDR1 SGHRS, CDR2 YFSETQ. This CDR3 contains 11 residues. V lost 5 bases to trimming and J lost 5 bases, with 5 bases between them. CDR3 protein: CASRTNNEQFF. The CDR3 DNA reads TGCGCCAGCAGGACTAACAATGAGCAGTTCTTC.

The V gene is TRBV18, the J gene TRBJ1-5; TRBD1 matches 11 bases. V trimming: 4 bases; J trimming: 6 bases; junction bases outside the gene matches: 5. CDR1 and CDR2 (germline): KGHSH, LQKENI. The CDR3 loop spans 15 amino acids. This chain's CDR3 is CASSLDRGPGQPQHF. DNA for the CDR3: TGTGCCAGCTCACTGGACAGGGGGCCGGGTCAGCCCCAGCATTTT.

The V and J genes are TRBV7-2 and TRBJ2-3, with TRBD1 matching 9 bases. There are 13 residues in the CDR3. Germline V lookup: CDR1 SGHTA, CDR2 FQGNSA. The ends lost 8 bases at V and 1 base at J; junction bases unmatched: 1. CDR3 DNA sequence: TGTGCCAGCCGGGACAGGGGCACAGATACGCAGTATTTT. It encodes CASRDRGTDTQYF. The complete variable domain, with remaining parts taken from reference TRBV7-2 and TRBJ2-3, reads GAGVSQSPSNKVTEKGKDVELRCDPISGHTALYWYRQSLGQGLEFLIYFQGNSAPDKSGLPSDRFSAERTGGSVSTLTIQRTQQEDSAVYLCASRDRGTDTQYFGPGTRLTVL.